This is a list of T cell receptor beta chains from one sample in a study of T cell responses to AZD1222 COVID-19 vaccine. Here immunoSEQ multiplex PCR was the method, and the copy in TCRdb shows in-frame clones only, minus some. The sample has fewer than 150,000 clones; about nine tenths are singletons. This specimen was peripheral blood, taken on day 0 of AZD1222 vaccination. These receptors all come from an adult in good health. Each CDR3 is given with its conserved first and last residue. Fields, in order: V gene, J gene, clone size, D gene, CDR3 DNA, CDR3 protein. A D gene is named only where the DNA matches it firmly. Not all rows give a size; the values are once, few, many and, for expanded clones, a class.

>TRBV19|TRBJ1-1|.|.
TGTGCCTCGGGTCGGAAGAACACTGAAGCTTTCTTT
CASGRKNTEAFF
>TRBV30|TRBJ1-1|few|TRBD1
TGTGCCTGGAGTCTTACTCGGACAGGGGGAAAAACTGAAGCTTTCTTT
CAWSLTRTGGKTEAFF
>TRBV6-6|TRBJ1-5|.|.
TGTGCCAGCAGTTCCAATCCAGACCGATTGAATCAGCCCCAGCATTTT
CASSSNPDRLNQPQHF
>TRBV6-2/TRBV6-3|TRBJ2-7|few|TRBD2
TGTGCCAGCAGTCACCGGACAGATTCCGGGACTAGCGGGGTTCCCTGGGAGCAGTACTTC
CASSHRTDSGTSGVPWEQYF
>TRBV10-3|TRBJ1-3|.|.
TGTGCCATCAGCGCCATGCCGGGACGGCCCTCTGGAAACACCATATATTTT
CAISAMPGRPSGNTIYF
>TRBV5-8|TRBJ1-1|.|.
TGTGCCAGCAGCTTTTTAACAGGGATTGGCGCTGAAGCTTTCTTT
CASSFLTGIGAEAFF
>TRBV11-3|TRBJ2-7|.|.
TGTGCCAGCAGCTTTAAGTACGAGCAGTACTTC
CASSFKYEQYF
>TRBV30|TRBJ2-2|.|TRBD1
TGTGCCTGGAGCAAGGGGCAGGGGGTGACCGGGGAGCTGTTTTTT
CAWSKGQGVTGELFF
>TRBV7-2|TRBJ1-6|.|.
TGTGCCAGCAGCCTCCAGGGGAGTAATTCACCCCTCCACTTT
CASSLQGSNSPLHF
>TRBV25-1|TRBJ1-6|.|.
TGTGCCAGGACAGTTGATAATTCACCCCTCCACTTT
CARTVDNSPLHF
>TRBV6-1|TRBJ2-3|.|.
TGTGCCAGCAGTGTAAGCTCGGGACTCCCCGGCACAGATACGCAGTATTTT
CASSVSSGLPGTDTQYF
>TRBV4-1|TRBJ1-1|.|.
TGCGCCAGCAGCCAAGATAACCCAGGACGGAACACTGAAGCTTTCTTT
CASSQDNPGRNTEAFF
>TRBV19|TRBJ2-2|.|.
TGTGCCAGTAGTTATAGACTTAACACCGGGGAGCTGTTTTTT
CASSYRLNTGELFF
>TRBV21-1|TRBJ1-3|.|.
TGTGCCAGCAGCCAAGGAAGCACCCTCTCTGGAAACACCATATATTTT
CASSQGSTLSGNTIYF
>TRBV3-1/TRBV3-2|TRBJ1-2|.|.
TGTGCCAGCAGTCGGGAGAACTATGGCTACACCTTC
CASSRENYGYTF
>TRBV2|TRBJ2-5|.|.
TGTGCCAGCTCCGGGGAAGAGACCCAGTACTTC
CASSGEETQYF
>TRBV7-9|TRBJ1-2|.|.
TGTGCCAGCAGCTTAGCGGCGGATAACTATGGCTACACCTTC
CASSLAADNYGYTF
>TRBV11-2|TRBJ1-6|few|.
TGTGCCAGCAGCTCCCAACTAACAGGAATTGGGACCCTCCACTTT
CASSSQLTGIGTLHF
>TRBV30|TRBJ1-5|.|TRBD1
TGTGCCTGGGAAGCTTCTGCAGGGGGTCAGCCCCAGCATTTT
CAWEASAGGQPQHF
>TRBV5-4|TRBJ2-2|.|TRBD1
TGTGCCAGCACCCGACAGGGGGTTACCGGGGAGCTGTTTTTT
CASTRQGVTGELFF
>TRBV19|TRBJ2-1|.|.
TGTGCCAGTAGTACAGCGGTCTCCTACAATGAGCAGTTCTTC
CASSTAVSYNEQFF
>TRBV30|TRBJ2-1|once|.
TGTGCCTTAGTAGCGGAAGCCTACAATGAGCAGTTCTTC
CALVAEAYNEQFF
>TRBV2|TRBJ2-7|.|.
TGTGCCAGCAGTGAAGCACTTGGAAACCGGGACGGGACCTACGAGCAGTACTTC
CASSEALGNRDGTYEQYF
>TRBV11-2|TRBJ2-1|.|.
TGTGCCAGCAGCTTAGATACGCCCGAAAATGAGCAGTTCTTC
CASSLDTPENEQFF
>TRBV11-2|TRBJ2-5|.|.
TGTGCCAGCAGCTTAGACCCATTCCGGGAGACCCAGTACTTC
CASSLDPFRETQYF